These 5 T cell receptor beta chains came from one sample sequenced in a study of T cells in Graves' hyperthyroidism and ophthalmopathy. Amplified TCR beta CDR3 regions came from RNA transcripts. With the HTBI primer set, the TCR CDR3 went through a first round of RT-PCR. TCRdb passed the multiplex PCR reads through MiXCR, listing each CDR3 protein once. The sample gives 600,000 or so distinct CDR3 sequences, about 14% of which show up once; roughly an eighth is in the top ten. The sample taken for sequencing was blood. The receptors derive from a woman aged 50 to 60 with Graves' ophthalmopathy.

CDR3: CASSLSNEKLFF. For the CDR3, the DNA is TGTGCCAGCAGTTTGAGTAATGAAAAACTGTTTTTT. The gene calls are TRBV28 and TRBJ1-4; D remains ambiguous. The CDR3 loop spans 12 amino acids. The ends were cut back, 3 bases at V and 4 bases at J, with 3 bases in the middle. The germline V gene encodes CDR1 MDHEN and CDR2 SYDVKM.

This chain uses TRBV3-1 with TRBJ1-4, with D maybe TRBD1 (6 bases). CDR1 and CDR2 (germline): LGHDT, YNNKEL (reference sequence). The length of the CDR3 is 13 residues. The V and J ends lost 2 bases and 13 bases respectively, with 14 bases between them. CDR3: CASSQSSGQPLFF. CDR3 DNA sequence: TGTGCCAGCAGCCAATCATCGGGACAACCACTGTTTTTT.

In this sample, this clonotype turned up many times. The rearrangement joins TRBV20-1 to TRBJ2-7; D remains ambiguous. The V gene lost 4 bases and the J gene lost 0 bases, with 13 bases spanning the gap. Germline CDR1 and CDR2: DFQATT and SNEGSKA (reference sequence). CDR3 length: 14 amino acids. CDR3 sequence: CSANTDSNSYEQYF. DNA of the CDR3: TGCAGTGCTAATACCGATTCTAACTCCTACGAGCAGTACTTC.

This clonotype was seen many times. V gene TRBV7-2 combines with J gene TRBJ2-1; D is possibly TRBD2 (6 bases). Trimming shortened V by 0 bases and J by 9 bases, and 9 bases separated the two germline ends. Germline loops: CDR1 SGHTA, CDR2 FQGNSA. This CDR3 has 13 residues. CDR3 nucleotide sequence: TGTGCCAGCAGCTTAGCGGGGGGTCGTGAGCAGTTCTTC. As protein: CASSLAGGREQFF. Supplemented by reference TRBV7-2 and TRBJ2-1, the full variable domain reads GAGVSQSPSNKVTEKGKDVELRCDPISGHTALYWYRQSLGQGLEFLIYFQGNSAPDKSGLPSDRFSAERTGGSVSTLTIQRTQQEDSAVYLCASSLAGGREQFFGPGTRLTVL.

This clonotype has at least ten counts. This chain links TRBV28 with TRBJ2-7; 7 bases map to TRBD2. CDR1 is MDHEN and CDR2 is SYDVKM in the germline V gene. V lost 7 bases, J lost 0 bases, and 9 bases stayed unmatched. The CDR3 has 15 amino acids. The CDR3 DNA follows: TGTGCCAGCAACCCCACGGGGGAGGGCTCCTACGAGCAGTACTTC. Translating it yields CASNPTGEGSYEQYF.